Below, 21 T cell receptor beta chains from the same sample are listed, as sequenced in a study of T cell repertoires in cytomegalovirus infection. Antigen specificity for these receptors is unknown. TCRdb itself ran the reads through MiXCR, one entry per CDR3 protein. The sample carries approximately 100,000 distinct CDR3 sequences, under 45% recorded once. Sequencing used CD8+ T cells from cultured PBMCs, obtained from culture after CMV antigen stimulation. The receptors derive from a human donor in good health (CMV status not recorded). Some clones in this sample may be carry-over from other donors' samples.

The V and J genes are TRBV11-3 and TRBJ2-3, with D perhaps matching TRBD2 (6 bases). CDR1 and CDR2 (germline): SGHNT, YENEEA. Trimming left V 5 bases short and J 1 base short, with 16 bases between. The CDR3 is 16 residues long. Here the CDR3 reads CASSPIGGGGTDTQYF. The CDR3 DNA is TGTGCCAGCAGCCCGATCGGAGGCGGGGGCACAGATACGCAGTATTTT.

The CDR3 spells CASSPPAGNTEAFF. CDR3 nucleotide sequence: TGTGCCAGCAGCCCCCCCGCGGGGAACACTGAAGCTTTCTTT. This chain uses TRBV9 with TRBJ1-1; D is undetermined. The germline CDR1 and CDR2 sequences are SGDLS and YYNGEE. Trimming removed 4 bases at V and 1 base at J, with 11 bases between. The CDR3 covers 14 residues.

The genes are TRBV27 and TRBJ1-4; 9 nucleotides agree with TRBD1. The germline V gene encodes CDR1 MNHEY and CDR2 SMNVEV (reference sequence). This CDR3 has 15 amino acids. Trimming cost V 5 bases and J 9 bases; bases outside gene matches: 10. DNA of the CDR3: TGTGCCAGCAGTCACCACCCCGGGACAGGGAAAAAACTGTTTTTT. Translated, it gives CASSHHPGTGKKLFF.

There are a few counts of this clonotype. The rearrangement joins TRBV12-3 or TRBV12-4 to TRBJ1-1, with D possibly matching TRBD1 (6 bases). This CDR3 region has 13 residues. V lost 4 bases and J 4 bases, leaving 10 bases between the germline ends. CDR3 residues: CASSSNRVTEAFF. The CDR3 DNA reads as TGTGCCAGCAGTTCCAACAGGGTCACTGAAGCTTTCTTT.

The V call is TRBV12-3 or TRBV12-4, the J call TRBJ2-7; tentative D call: TRBD1 (8 bases). V dropped 5 bases and J dropped 2 bases, with 13 bases sitting between them. The CDR3 spans 14 residues. The CDR3 DNA reads TGTGCCAGCAGTCTACAGGGGGGGACCTACGAGCAGTACTTC. This codes for CASSLQGGTYEQYF.

V usage is TRBV27 and J usage is TRBJ1-1; 9 bases agree with TRBD1. Trimming removed 8 bases from V and 1 base from J; junction bases left unmatched: 5. This CDR3 spans 14 amino acids. In germline, CDR1 is MNHEY, CDR2 SMNVEV (reference sequence). The CDR3 coding sequence is TGTGCCAGCCGAACAGGGGGCTCGAACACTGAAGCTTTCTTT. Protein: CASRTGGSNTEAFF.

The rearrangement links TRBV2 to TRBJ1-2, with TRBD1 matching over 10 bases. Germline values: CDR1 SNHLY, CDR2 FYNNEI. The CDR3 runs 14 residues. The junction had 9 bases not matched to a gene; V was cut back by 6 bases and J by 8 bases. The CDR3 spells CASSAAGTGDGYTF. The CDR3 nucleotides read TGTGCCAGCAGCGCCGCGGGGACAGGGGACGGCTACACCTTC. The full variable domain, completed using reference TRBV2 and TRBJ1-2, is EPEVTQTPSHQVTQMGQEVILRCVPISNHLYFYWYRQILGQKVEFLVSFYNNEISEKSEIFDDQFSVERPDGSNFTLKIRSTKLEDSAMYFCASSAAGTGDGYTFGSGTRLTVV.

This chain uses TRBV28 with TRBJ1-1; D not resolved. V lost 6 bases to trimming and J lost 3 bases, with 11 bases between them. The V gene's germline CDR1 is MDHEN and CDR2 SYDVKM. The CDR3 totals 13 residues. CDR3 sequence (DNA): TGTGCCAGCAGCTTTGGCGGTTACACTGAAGCTTTCTTT. This sequence encodes CASSFGGYTEAFF.

The chain combines TRBV6-5 with TRBJ2-5; 7 nucleotides agree with TRBD1. Germline-derived CDR1 and CDR2 are MNHEY and SVGAGI. The CDR3 is 14 amino acids. J gave up 3 bases and V 0 bases, and 1 base lay outside the gene matches. This chain's CDR3 is CASSYSGTEETQYF. CDR3 coding DNA: TGTGCCAGCAGTTACTCCGGGACAGAAGAGACCCAGTACTTC.

The chain is built from TRBV11-1 and TRBJ1-1, with D unresolved. This CDR3 spans 15 amino acids. V lost 1 base and J lost 1, with 10 bases in between. Per germline, CDR1 SGHAT and CDR2 FQDESV (reference sequence). The CDR3 bases are TGTGCCAGCAGCTTAGGCGGGGTTTGGAACACTGAAGCTTTCTTT. Amino acids: CASSLGGVWNTEAFF.

This chain uses TRBV6-1 with TRBJ2-7, with D tentatively TRBD2 (5 bases). The germline V and J ends were trimmed by 3 bases and 3 bases, with 18 bases remaining between them. Germline values: CDR1 MNHNS, CDR2 SASEGT. This CDR3 has 16 residues. CDR3 sequence reads: CASSDETAVAGYEQYF. CDR3 bases: TGTGCCAGCAGTGACGAAACGGCAGTTGCGGGCTACGAGCAGTACTTC.

This clonotype was counted between two and nine times. The gene calls are TRBV12-3 or TRBV12-4 and TRBJ2-1, with TRBD2 matching 9 bases. This CDR3 comprises 15 residues. V lost 5 bases to trimming and J lost 2 bases; unmatched junction nucleotides: 4. The CDR3 sequence: CASSLGTSPYNEQFF. CDR3 DNA sequence: TGTGCCAGCAGTCTCGGGACTAGCCCCTACAATGAGCAGTTCTTC.

There are a few counts of this clonotype. The chain employs TRBV6-1 and TRBJ1-1; the match to TRBD1 covers 7 bases. The germline V gene encodes CDR1 MNHNS and CDR2 SASEGT. The CDR3 consists of 15 residues. V trimming: 3 bases; J trimming: 4 bases; junction bases outside the gene matches: 8. CDR3 sequence reads: CASSEPGQGGTEAFF. The CDR3 DNA reads as TGTGCCAGCAGTGAGCCCGGGCAGGGGGGCACTGAAGCTTTCTTT.

As concerns this clonotype: The missing conserved phenylalanine or tryptophan at the end of this CDR3 makes a read error likely. V gene TRBV12-3 or TRBV12-4 combines with J gene TRBJ2-7; D assignment may be TRBD1 or TRBD2 (6 bases each). Trimming pared 7 bases from V and 0 bases from J, leaving 16 bases between. This CDR3 region has 15 residues. The DNA of the CDR3 is TGTGCCAGCACGCCTGTAGGGGGGCTCTCCTACGAGCAGTACTCC. Its protein is CASTPVGGLSYEQYS.

This clonotype has more than one count but fewer than ten. J is TRBJ1-5 and V is TRBV7-2; D is uncertain. V lost 1 base, J lost 10 bases, and 11 bases lay in between. The CDR3 is made up of 13 amino acids. Germline V gene sequence: CDR1 SGHTA, CDR2 FQGNSA. The CDR3 spells CASSLVFGDPQHF. The CDR3 DNA reads as TGTGCCAGCAGCTTAGTGTTCGGAGACCCCCAGCATTTT.

This chain links TRBV4-1 with TRBJ2-7; 8 bases are shared with TRBD2. Germline V gene data show CDR1 as MGHRA and CDR2 as YSYEKL. There are 17 residues in the CDR3. V lost 0 bases, J lost 3 bases, and 10 bases stayed unmatched. The CDR3 loop is CASSQDPERGLIYEQYF. The CDR3 coding sequence is TGCGCCAGCAGCCAAGATCCCGAGCGGGGGCTAATCTACGAGCAGTACTTC.

This clonotype has a single count. The chain links TRBV19 to TRBJ1-1; 7 nucleotides line up with TRBD1. The CDR3 covers 17 residues. J lost 11 bases, V lost 3 bases, and 21 bases had no gene match. The germline V gene encodes CDR1 LNHDA and CDR2 SQIVND (reference sequence). CDR3 sequence (DNA): TGTGCCAGTAGTATCCTCACTCAAACAGGGGCCGCCGAAGGCGCTTTCTTT. Protein sequence: CASSILTQTGAAEGAFF.

The chain has TRBV2 and TRBJ2-7; D ambiguous. The CDR3 is 13 residues long. V lost 1 base, J lost 3 bases, and 7 bases lay in between. Germline assignment: CDR1 SNHLY and CDR2 FYNNEI. CDR3 loop: CASSEGAVYEQYF. The CDR3 bases are TGTGCCAGCAGTGAAGGGGCTGTCTACGAGCAGTACTTC.

This chain connects TRBV7-6 to TRBJ1-1; D is possibly TRBD1 (5 bases). CDR1 is SGHVS and CDR2 is FNYEAQ in the germline V gene. The CDR3 covers 14 residues. V gave up 5 bases and J gave up 8 bases, with 18 bases separating them. CDR3 sequence: CASSERMGPQEAFF. CDR3 coding DNA: TGTGCCAGCAGCGAAAGGATGGGACCTCAGGAAGCTTTCTTT.

This clonotype was picked up one time. The chain combines TRBV7-6 with TRBJ2-1, with D maybe TRBD1 (7 bases). This CDR3 comprises 15 residues. The germline V gene encodes CDR1 SGHVS and CDR2 FNYEAQ. Trimming cost V 2 bases and J 6 bases, with 14 bases left between them. This chain's CDR3 is CASSLRGDRPNEQFF. CDR3 nucleotide sequence: TGTGCCAGCAGCTTAAGGGGGGACAGACCCAATGAGCAGTTCTTC. The full variable domain, rest sourced from reference TRBV7-6 and TRBJ2-1, is GAGVSQSPRYKVTKRGQDVALRCDPISGHVSLYWYRQALGQGPEFLTYFNYEAQQDKSGLPNDRFSAERPEGSISTLTIQRTEQRDSAMYRCASSLRGDRPNEQFFGPGTRLTVL.

The rearrangement uses TRBV10-3 and TRBJ1-1; D uncertain. V gave up 3 bases and J gave up 0 bases, with 8 bases separating them. Germline V CDR1 and CDR2: ENHRY, SYGVKD. The CDR3 runs to 14 residues. In nucleotides, the CDR3 is TGTGCCATCAGTGATGGCACCATGAACACTGAAGCTTTCTTT. Translated, it gives CAISDGTMNTEAFF.